This T cell receptor (beta chain) was identified during a study of blood T cells in healthy people across ages. Study-level results: PBMCs were not sorted, which prevented a conclusive comparison of naive versus antigen-experienced cells.

The CDR3 covers 15 residues. The germline CDR1 and CDR2 sequences are SGHTA and FQGNSA. Germline trimming cut 4 bases from V and 7 bases from J; bases unmatched to any gene: 9. With respect to this clonotype: Its antigen is not identified. A clone one base away is much larger, so this may be a read error.

A sample-barcoded 5' primer and a J-beta primer mix were used in a second PCR of roughly 6 to 11 cycles. TCRdb itself ran the 5' RACE reads through MiXCR, one entry per CDR3 protein. Of about 640,000 distinct CDR3 sequences in the sample, roughly two fifths are singletons; the top ten hold about 32%. The clonotype was recovered from a man older than 75 in good health. The chain carries TRBV7-2 and TRBJ2-7; TRBD2 agrees at 11 bases. The sequenced material came from blood. This chain's CDR3 is CASSSLAGGSNEQYF. The CDR3 nucleotides are TGTGCCAGCAGCTCCTTAGCGGGGGGGAGCAATGAGCAGTACTTC.